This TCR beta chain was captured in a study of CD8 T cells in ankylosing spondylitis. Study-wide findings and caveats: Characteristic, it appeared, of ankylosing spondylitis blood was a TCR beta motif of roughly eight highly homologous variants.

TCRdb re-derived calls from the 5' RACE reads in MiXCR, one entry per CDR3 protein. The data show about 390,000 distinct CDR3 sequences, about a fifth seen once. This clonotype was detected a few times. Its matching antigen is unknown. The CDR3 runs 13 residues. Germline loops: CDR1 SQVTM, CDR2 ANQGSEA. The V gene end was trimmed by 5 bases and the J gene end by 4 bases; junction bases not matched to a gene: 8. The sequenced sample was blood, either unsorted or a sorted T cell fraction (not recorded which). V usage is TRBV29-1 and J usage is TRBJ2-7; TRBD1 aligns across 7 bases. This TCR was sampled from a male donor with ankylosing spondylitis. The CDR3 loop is CSVTGTAYYEQYF. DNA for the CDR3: TGCAGCGTTACTGGGACAGCGTATTACGAGCAGTACTTC.